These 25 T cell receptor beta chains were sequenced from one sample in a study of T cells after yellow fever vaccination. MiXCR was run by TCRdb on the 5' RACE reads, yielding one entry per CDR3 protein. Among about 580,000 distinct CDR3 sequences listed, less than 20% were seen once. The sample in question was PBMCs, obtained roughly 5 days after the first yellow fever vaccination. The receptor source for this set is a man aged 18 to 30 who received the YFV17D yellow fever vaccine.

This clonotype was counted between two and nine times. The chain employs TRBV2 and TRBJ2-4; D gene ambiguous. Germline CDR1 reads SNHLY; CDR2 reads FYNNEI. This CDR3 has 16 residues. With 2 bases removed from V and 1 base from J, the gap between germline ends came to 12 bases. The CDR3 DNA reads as TGTGCCAGCAGTGAAAGACTCCCCGAGGCCAAAAACATTCAGTACTTC. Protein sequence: CASSERLPEAKNIQYF.

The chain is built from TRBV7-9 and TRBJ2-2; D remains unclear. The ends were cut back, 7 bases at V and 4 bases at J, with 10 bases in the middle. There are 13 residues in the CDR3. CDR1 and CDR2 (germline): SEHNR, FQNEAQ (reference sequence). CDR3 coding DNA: TGTGCCAGCATCCCTTGGGTCACCGGGGAGCTGTTTTTT. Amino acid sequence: CASIPWVTGELFF.

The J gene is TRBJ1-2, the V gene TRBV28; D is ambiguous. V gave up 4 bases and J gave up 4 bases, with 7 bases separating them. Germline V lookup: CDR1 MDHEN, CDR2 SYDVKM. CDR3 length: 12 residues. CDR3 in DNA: TGTGCCAGCAGTTGGCAAGCCTATGGCTACACCTTC. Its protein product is CASSWQAYGYTF.

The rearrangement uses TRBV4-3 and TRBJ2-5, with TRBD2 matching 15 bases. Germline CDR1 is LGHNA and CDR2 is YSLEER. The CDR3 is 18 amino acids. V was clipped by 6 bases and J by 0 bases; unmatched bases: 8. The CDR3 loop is CASSQRTSGGEYQETQYF. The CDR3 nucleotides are TGCGCCAGCAGTCAAAGGACTAGCGGGGGGGAGTACCAAGAGACCCAGTACTTC.

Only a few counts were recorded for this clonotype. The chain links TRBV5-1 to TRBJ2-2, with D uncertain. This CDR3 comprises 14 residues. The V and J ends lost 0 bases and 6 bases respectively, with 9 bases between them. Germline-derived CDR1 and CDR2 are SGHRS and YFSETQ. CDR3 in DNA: TGCGCCAGCAGCTTGGAAGCCGTCCCCGGGGAGCTGTTTTTT. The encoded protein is CASSLEAVPGELFF.

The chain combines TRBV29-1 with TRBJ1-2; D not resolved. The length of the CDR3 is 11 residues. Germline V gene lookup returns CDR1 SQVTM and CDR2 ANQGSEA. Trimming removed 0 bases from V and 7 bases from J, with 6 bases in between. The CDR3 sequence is CSVEDLAGYTF. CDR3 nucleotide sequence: TGCAGCGTTGAAGATCTGGCTGGCTACACCTTC. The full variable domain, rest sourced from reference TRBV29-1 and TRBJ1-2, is SAVISQKPSRDICQRGTSLTIQCQVDSQVTMMFWYRQQPGQSLTLIATANQGSEATYESGFVIDKFPISRPNLTFSTLTVSNMSPEDSSIYLCSVEDLAGYTFGSGTRLTVV.

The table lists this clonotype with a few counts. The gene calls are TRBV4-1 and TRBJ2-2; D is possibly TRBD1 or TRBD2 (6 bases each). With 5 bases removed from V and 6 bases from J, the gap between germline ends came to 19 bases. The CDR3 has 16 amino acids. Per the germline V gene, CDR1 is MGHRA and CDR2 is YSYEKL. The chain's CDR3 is CASSTGRGDSPGELFF. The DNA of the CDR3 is TGCGCCAGCAGCACCGGAAGGGGGGACTCCCCCGGGGAGCTGTTTTTT.

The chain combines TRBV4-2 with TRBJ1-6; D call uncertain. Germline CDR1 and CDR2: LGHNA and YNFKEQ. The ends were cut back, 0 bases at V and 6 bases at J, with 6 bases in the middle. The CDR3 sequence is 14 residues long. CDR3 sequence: CASSQDLLNSPLHF. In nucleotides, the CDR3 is TGTGCCAGCAGCCAAGATCTGCTTAATTCACCCCTCCACTTT.

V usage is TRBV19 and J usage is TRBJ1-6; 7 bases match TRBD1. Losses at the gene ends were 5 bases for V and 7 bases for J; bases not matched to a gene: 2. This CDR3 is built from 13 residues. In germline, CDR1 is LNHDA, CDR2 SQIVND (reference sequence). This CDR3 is CASSGQVNSPLHF. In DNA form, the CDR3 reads TGTGCCAGTAGTGGACAGGTGAATTCACCCCTCCACTTT. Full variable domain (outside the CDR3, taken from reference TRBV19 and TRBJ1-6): DGGITQSPKYLFRKEGQNVTLSCEQNLNHDAMYWYRQDPGQGLRLIYYSQIVNDFQKGDIAEGYSVSREKKESFPLTVTSAQKNPTAFYLCASSGQVNSPLHFGNGTRLTVT.

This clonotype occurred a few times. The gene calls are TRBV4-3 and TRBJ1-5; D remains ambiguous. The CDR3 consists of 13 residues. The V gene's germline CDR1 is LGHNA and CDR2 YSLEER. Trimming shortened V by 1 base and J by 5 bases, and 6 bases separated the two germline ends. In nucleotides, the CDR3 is TGCGCCAGCAGCCAAGTCTGGGATCAGCCCCAGCATTTT. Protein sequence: CASSQVWDQPQHF.

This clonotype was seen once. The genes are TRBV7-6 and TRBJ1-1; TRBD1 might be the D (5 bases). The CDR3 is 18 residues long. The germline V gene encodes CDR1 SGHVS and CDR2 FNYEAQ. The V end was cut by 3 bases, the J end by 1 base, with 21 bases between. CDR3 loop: CASSLGSPHGTPNTEAFF. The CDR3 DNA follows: TGTGCCAGCAGCTTGGGGAGCCCTCATGGGACTCCGAACACTGAAGCTTTCTTT. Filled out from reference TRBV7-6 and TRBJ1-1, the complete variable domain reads GAGVSQSPRYKVTKRGQDVALRCDPISGHVSLYWYRQALGQGPEFLTYFNYEAQQDKSGLPNDRFSAERPEGSISTLTIQRTEQRDSAMYRCASSLGSPHGTPNTEAFFGQGTRLTVV.

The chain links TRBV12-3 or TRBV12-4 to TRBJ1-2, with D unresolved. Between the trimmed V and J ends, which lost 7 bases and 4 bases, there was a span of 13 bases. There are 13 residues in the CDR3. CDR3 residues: CASTLDASYGYTF. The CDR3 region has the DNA TGTGCCAGCACCCTAGACGCCAGCTATGGCTACACCTTC.

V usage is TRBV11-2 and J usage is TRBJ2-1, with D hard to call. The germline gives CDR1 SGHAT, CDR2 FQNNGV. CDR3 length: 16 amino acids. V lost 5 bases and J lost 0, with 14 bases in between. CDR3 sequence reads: CASSVSRRTSYNEQFF. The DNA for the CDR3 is TGTGCCAGCAGCGTCTCGCGGCGTACCTCCTACAATGAGCAGTTCTTC.

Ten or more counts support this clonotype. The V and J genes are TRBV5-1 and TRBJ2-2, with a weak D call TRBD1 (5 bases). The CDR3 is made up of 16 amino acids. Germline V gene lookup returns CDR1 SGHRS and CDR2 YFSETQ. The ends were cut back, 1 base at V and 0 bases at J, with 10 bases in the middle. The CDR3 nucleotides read TGCGCCAGCAGCTTGAGGAACAGGACGAACACCGGGGAGCTGTTTTTT. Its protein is CASSLRNRTNTGELFF. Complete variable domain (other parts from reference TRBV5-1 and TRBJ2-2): KAGVTQTPRYLIKTRGQQVTLSCSPISGHRSVSWYQQTPGQGLQFLFEYFSETQRNKGNFPGRFSGRQFSNSRSEMNVSTLELGDSALYLCASSLRNRTNTGELFFGEGSRLTVL.

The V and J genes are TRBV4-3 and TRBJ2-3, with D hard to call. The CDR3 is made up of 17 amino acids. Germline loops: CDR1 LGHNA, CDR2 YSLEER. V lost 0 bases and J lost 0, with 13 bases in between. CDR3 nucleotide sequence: TGCGCCAGCAGCCAAGATAACCTCAGGATTAGCACAGATACGCAGTATTTT. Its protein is CASSQDNLRISTDTQYF.

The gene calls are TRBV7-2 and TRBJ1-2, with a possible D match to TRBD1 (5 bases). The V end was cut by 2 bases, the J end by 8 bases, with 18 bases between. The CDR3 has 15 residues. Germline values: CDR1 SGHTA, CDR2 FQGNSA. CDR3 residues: CASSLLGRGREGYTF. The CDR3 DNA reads TGTGCCAGCAGCTTATTAGGACGGGGGAGGGAAGGCTACACCTTC. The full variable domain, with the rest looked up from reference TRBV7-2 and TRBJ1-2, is GAGVSQSPSNKVTEKGKDVELRCDPISGHTALYWYRQSLGQGLEFLIYFQGNSAPDKSGLPSDRFSAERTGGSVSTLTIQRTQQEDSAVYLCASSLLGRGREGYTFGSGTRLTVV.

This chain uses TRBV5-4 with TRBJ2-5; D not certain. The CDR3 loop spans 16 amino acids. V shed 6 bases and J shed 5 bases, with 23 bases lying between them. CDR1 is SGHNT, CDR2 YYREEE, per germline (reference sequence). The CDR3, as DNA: TGTGCCAGCACCTCCCGGACGGCCTGGTCAACGGAGACCCAGTACTTC. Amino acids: CASTSRTAWSTETQYF.

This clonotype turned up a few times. DNA of the CDR3: TGTGCCAGCAGCAAGAAGTCAAACACTGAAGCTTTCTTT. Its protein product is CASSKKSNTEAFF. The V gene is TRBV5-6, the J gene TRBJ1-1; D not certain. CDR3 length: 13 residues. CDR1 and CDR2 (germline): SGHDT, YYEEEE. The ends were cut back, 4 bases at V and 2 bases at J, with 9 bases in the middle.

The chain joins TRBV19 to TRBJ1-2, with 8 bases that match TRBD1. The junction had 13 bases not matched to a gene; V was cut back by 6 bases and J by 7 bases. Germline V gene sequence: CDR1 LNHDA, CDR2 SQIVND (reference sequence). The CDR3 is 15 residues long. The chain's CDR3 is CASRTGQGDFRGYTF. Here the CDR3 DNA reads TGTGCCAGTAGAACCGGACAGGGTGACTTTCGTGGCTACACCTTC.

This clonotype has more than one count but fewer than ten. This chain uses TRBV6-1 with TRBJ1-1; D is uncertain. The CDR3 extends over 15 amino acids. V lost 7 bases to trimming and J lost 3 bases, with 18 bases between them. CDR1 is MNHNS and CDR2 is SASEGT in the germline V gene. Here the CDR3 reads CASTPHGVGDTEAFF. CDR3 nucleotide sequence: TGTGCCAGCACTCCCCACGGGGTTGGGGACACTGAAGCTTTCTTT.

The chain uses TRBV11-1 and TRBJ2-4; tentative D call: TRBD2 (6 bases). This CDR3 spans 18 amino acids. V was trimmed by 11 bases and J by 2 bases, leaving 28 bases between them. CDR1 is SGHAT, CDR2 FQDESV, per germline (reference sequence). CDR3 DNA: TGTGCCCTAGCGCCTGACAGAGGGGTTGGGAGGCCCAAAAACATTCAGTACTTC. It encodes CALAPDRGVGRPKNIQYF.

Written as DNA, the CDR3 is TGTGCCAGCAGCGTCTCTCGACAGTTGGAATCGAACACTGAAGCTTTCTTT. This translates into CASSVSRQLESNTEAFF. The chain has TRBV9 and TRBJ1-1; weak D call: TRBD1 (5 bases). The germline CDR1 and CDR2 sequences are SGDLS and YYNGEE. V lost 2 bases, J lost 1 base, and 18 bases lay in between. The CDR3 extends over 17 amino acids. The full variable domain, rest sourced from reference TRBV9 and TRBJ1-1, is DSGVTQTPKHLITATGQRVTLRCSPRSGDLSVYWYQQSLDQGLQFLIQYYNGEERAKGNILERFSAQQFPDLHSELNLSSLELGDSALYFCASSVSRQLESNTEAFFGQGTRLTVV.

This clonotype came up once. CDR3 amino acids: CASSWARGANTGELFF. CDR3 nucleotide sequence: TGTGCCAGCAGCTGGGCGCGGGGGGCGAACACCGGGGAGCTGTTTTTT. V usage is TRBV5-4 and J usage is TRBJ2-2; 8 bases line up with TRBD2. The V gene's germline CDR1 is SGHNT and CDR2 YYREEE (reference sequence). V lost 3 bases to trimming and J lost 0 bases; unmatched junction nucleotides: 4. This CDR3 contains 16 residues. Using reference TRBV5-4 and TRBJ2-2 for the parts outside the CDR3, the full variable domain is ETGVTQSPTHLIKTRGQQVTLRCSSQSGHNTVSWYQQALGQGPQFIFQYYREEENGRGNFPPRFSGLQFPNYSSELNVNALELDDSALYLCASSWARGANTGELFFGEGSRLTVL.

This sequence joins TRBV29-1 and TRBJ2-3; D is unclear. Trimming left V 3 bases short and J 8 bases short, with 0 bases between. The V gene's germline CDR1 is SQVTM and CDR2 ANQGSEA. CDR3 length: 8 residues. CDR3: CSVDTQYF. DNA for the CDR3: TGCAGCGTTGATACGCAGTATTTT.

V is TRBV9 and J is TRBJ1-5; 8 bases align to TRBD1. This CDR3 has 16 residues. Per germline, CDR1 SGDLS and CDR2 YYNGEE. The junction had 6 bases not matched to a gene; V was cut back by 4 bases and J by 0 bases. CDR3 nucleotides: TGTGCCAGCAGCCCGGGACAGGACTTTAGCAATCAGCCCCAGCATTTT. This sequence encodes CASSPGQDFSNQPQHF.